A single sample is the source of the 30 T cell receptor beta chains below, sequenced in a study of T cell repertoires and leukemia-associated antigens (dated by TCRdb to about 2019). Library generation was performed with 5' RACE. Data came from an Illumina MiSeq. The public reads were quality trimmed at Q25 with fastp and then assembled into clones with MiXCR by TCRdb, keeping productive beta chains. Rows with one shared CDR3 protein collapse into an entry with the most common genes and DNA. Here the sample has about 14,000 distinct CDR3 sequences; 35% to 45% occur a single time. In total, the top ten clones hold around 9% of the sample. The antigens of these receptors remain unknown. Specimen: CD3+ T cells sorted from blood and cultured. These receptors came from a female donor in good health.

This clonotype was seen at least ten times. Here the CDR3 reads CASSESRLAGVSDTQYF. The CDR3 DNA is TGCGCCAGCAGTGAGTCGAGGCTAGCGGGAGTTTCAGATACGCAGTATTTT. The chain combines TRBV10-2 with TRBJ2-3; 10 bases match TRBD2. This CDR3 comprises 17 residues. The germline V gene encodes CDR1 WSHSY and CDR2 SAAADI. With 0 bases clipped from V and 4 bases from J, the junction kept 7 bases outside the gene matches.

The rearrangement links TRBV20-1 to TRBJ2-1; the D gene could be TRBD1 or TRBD2 (6 bases each). This CDR3 has 12 amino acids. Germline CDR1 is DFQATT and CDR2 is SNEGSKA (reference sequence). The V end lost 3 bases, the J end lost 7 bases, and 10 bases lay between the germline ends. The CDR3 region has the DNA TGCAGTGCTAGCGAAGGGGGGAATGAGCAGTTCTTC. Residues: CSASEGGNEQFF.

The chain links TRBV5-1 to TRBJ2-3, with 10 bases fitting TRBD2. Germline loops: CDR1 SGHRS, CDR2 YFSETQ. This CDR3 has 14 residues. The ends lost 4 bases at V and 3 bases at J; junction bases unmatched: 2. The CDR3 DNA reads TGCGCCAGCAGCCTGGGACTAGCGACAGATACGCAGTATTTT. It translates to CASSLGLATDTQYF. The full variable domain, its missing parts supplied by reference TRBV5-1 and TRBJ2-3, is KAGVTQTPRYLIKTRGQQVTLSCSPISGHRSVSWYQQTPGQGLQFLFEYFSETQRNKGNFPGRFSGRQFSNSRSEMNVSTLELGDSALYLCASSLGLATDTQYFGPGTRLTVL.

This clonotype occurred many times. This sequence joins TRBV20-1 and TRBJ2-3; TRBD2 matches 9 bases. Germline lookup yields CDR1 DFQATT and CDR2 SNEGSKA (reference sequence). The CDR3 contains 18 residues. J was trimmed by 2 bases and V by 3 bases; bases with no gene match: 15. In DNA form, the CDR3 reads TGCAGTGCTAGGGATCAAGCGGGAGGACCTCCGGTCACAGATACGCAGTATTTT. This gives the protein CSARDQAGGPPVTDTQYF.

In its sample, this clonotype was seen many times. The rearrangement uses TRBV3-1 and TRBJ2-7, with unresolved D. Germline-derived CDR1 and CDR2 are LGHDT and YNNKEL (reference sequence). CDR3 size: 15 residues. Trimming removed 3 bases from V and 3 bases from J, with 15 bases in between. CDR3 DNA sequence: TGTGCCAGCAGCCAGATTCCGGGTTCCGACTACGAGCAGTACTTC. Translated, it gives CASSQIPGSDYEQYF.

The sample holds a few counts of this clonotype. The chain links TRBV12-3 or TRBV12-4 to TRBJ1-5; D perhaps matches TRBD1 (5 bases). Trimming removed 6 bases at V and 2 bases at J, with 8 bases between. The CDR3 has 13 residues. The CDR3 DNA sequence: TGTGCCAGCAGCCCCAGGGGCAATCAGCCCCAGCATTTT. Encoded protein: CASSPRGNQPQHF.

By sample fraction, this clonotype is medium-sized. This chain links TRBV9 with TRBJ2-5; TRBD2 aligns across 10 bases. CDR3 length: 14 amino acids. In germline, CDR1 is SGDLS, CDR2 YYNGEE. V was pared by 3 bases and J by 3 bases, with 2 bases of the junction left unmatched. The CDR3 spells CASSAGLAEETQYF. As DNA, the CDR3 is TGTGCCAGCAGCGCCGGACTAGCGGAAGAGACCCAGTACTTC.

The chain employs TRBV29-1 and TRBJ2-3, with 16 positions matching TRBD2. The CDR3 has 19 amino acids. V dropped 6 bases and J dropped 7; count of bases not matched to a gene: 19. The V gene's germline CDR1 is SQVTM and CDR2 ANQGSEA. CDR3 loop: CSVAGLAGGFQWSSNTQYF. CDR3 sequence (DNA): TGCAGCGTCGCGGGACTAGCGGGAGGGTTCCAATGGAGCTCCAATACGCAGTATTTT.

This clonotype has at least ten counts. The rearrangement joins TRBV12-3 or TRBV12-4 to TRBJ2-1, with 14 bases identical to TRBD2. The CDR3 spans 16 residues. The V gene end was trimmed by 6 bases and the J gene end by 14 bases; junction bases not matched to a gene: 15. In DNA, the CDR3 is TGTGCCAGCAGCGGGGGACTAGCGGGAGTCCCCCCTTGGAAGTTCTTC. It codes for CASSGGLAGVPPWKFF.

V usage is TRBV20-1 and J usage is TRBJ2-1, with D maybe TRBD2 (6 bases). From germline, CDR1 is DFQATT and CDR2 SNEGSKA (reference sequence). CDR3 length equals 15 residues. Trimming left V 1 base short and J 0 bases short, with 10 bases between. The CDR3 loop reads CSARVSGGSYNEQFF. Written as DNA, the CDR3 is TGCAGTGCTAGAGTGTCCGGGGGCTCCTACAATGAGCAGTTCTTC.

The table lists this clonotype with a few counts. The chain uses TRBV19 and TRBJ2-4; tentatively, D is TRBD2 (7 bases). This CDR3 spans 15 amino acids. Germline V gene lookup returns CDR1 LNHDA and CDR2 SQIVND (reference sequence). Trimming left V 5 bases short and J 3 bases short, with 14 bases between. CDR3 region: CASSGPGGRKNIQYF. The CDR3 DNA sequence: TGTGCCAGTAGTGGACCCGGGGGGCGCAAAAACATTCAGTACTTC.

This clonotype was picked up many times. This may come from a read error, since a much larger clone is one base off. The V call is TRBV12-3 or TRBV12-4, the J call TRBJ2-1; D may correspond to TRBD1 or TRBD2 (5 bases each). The CDR3 length is 15 residues. The V end lost 6 bases, the J end lost 3 bases, and 15 bases lay between the germline ends. The CDR3 nucleotides read TGTGCCAGCAGACCCGGGACCCGGAACTACAATGAGCAGTTCTTC. Its translation is CASRPGTRNYNEQFF.

The chain carries TRBV4-3 and TRBJ2-2, with 8 bases identical to TRBD2. The germline gives CDR1 LGHNA, CDR2 YSLEER. The CDR3 has 16 residues. The J segment lost 5 bases and the V segment lost 5 bases, leaving 10 bases of the junction unmatched. The CDR3 region has the DNA TGCGCCAGCAGCAAAACTCGGGCGGGAGGTACCGGGGAGCTGTTTTTT. Amino acids: CASSKTRAGGTGELFF.

The V gene is TRBV27, the J gene TRBJ2-1; 7 nucleotides align to TRBD2. The germline V gene encodes CDR1 MNHEY and CDR2 SMNVEV (reference sequence). V was pared by 7 bases and J by 7 bases, with 7 bases of the junction left unmatched. The CDR3 is 13 residues long. This chain's CDR3 is CASTGEGRNEQFF. Here the CDR3 DNA reads TGTGCCAGCACCGGGGAGGGGAGGAATGAGCAGTTCTTC.

In this sample, this clonotype turned up a few times. The germline gene is not matched at one end of the junction; a read error may be the cause. V and J are TRBV4-2 and TRBJ2-4; weak D call: TRBD1 (6 bases). This CDR3 has 15 residues. Germline V gene lookup returns CDR1 LGHNA and CDR2 YNFKEQ. Here the CDR3 reads CASSQQGIAKNTQYF. CDR3 coding DNA: TGTGCCAGCAGCCAACAGGGGATAGCCAAAAACACTCAGTACTTC.

Comments on this clonotype: An end of the junction does not agree with germline; a read error may underlie this. The rearrangement links TRBV24-1 to TRBJ2-2; 7 nucleotides agree with TRBD2. The CDR3 is 16 amino acids. Germline V gives CDR1 KGHDR, CDR2 SFDVKD. CDR3 region: CATSDSLAVNTGVLFF. Written as DNA, the CDR3 is TGTGCCACCAGTGACTCGCTAGCGGTGAACACCGGGGTGCTGTTTTTT.

This clonotype was counted only a few times. Germline is not matched at one junction end, which may reflect a read error. The genes are TRBV20-1 and TRBJ2-7; TRBD2 agrees at 10 bases. Per germline, CDR1 DFQATT and CDR2 SNEGSKA (reference sequence). This CDR3 has 16 amino acids. CDR3 amino acids: CSARGVGLADTYERYF. DNA for the CDR3: TGCAGTGCTAGAGGCGTAGGACTAGCGGATACCTACGAGCGGTACTTC.

In this sample, this clonotype turned up many times. V gene TRBV10-2 combines with J gene TRBJ2-7; D may be TRBD1 (5 bases). V was cut by 1 base and J by 6 bases, with 13 bases left in between. The germline V gene encodes CDR1 WSHSY and CDR2 SAAADI. This CDR3 has 14 residues. CDR3 in DNA: TGCGCCAGCAGTGAGTGGGAAGGGGCGAGCGAGCAGTACTTC. Translated, it gives CASSEWEGASEQYF.

A few counts support this clonotype. The gene calls are TRBV5-1 and TRBJ1-6, with D uncertain. Trimming left V 6 bases short and J 0 bases short, with 19 bases between. CDR1 SGHRS and CDR2 YFSETQ come from the germline V gene. This CDR3 contains 18 residues. CDR3 protein: CASKDGKTVSSYNSPLHF. DNA of the CDR3: TGCGCCAGCAAGGACGGCAAAACCGTCAGCTCCTATAATTCACCCCTCCACTTT.

The V call is TRBV20-1, the J call TRBJ1-1; D not resolved. The CDR3 consists of 12 residues. CDR1 DFQATT and CDR2 SNEGSKA come from the germline V gene (reference sequence). As DNA, the CDR3 is TGCAGGGTGTTGGAGGGCGACACTGAAGCTTTCTTT. It specifies CRVLEGDTEAFF.

This clonotype was seen ten or more times. The rearrangement links TRBV7-2 to TRBJ2-7, with 9 nucleotides matching TRBD2. The V and J ends lost 4 bases and 5 bases, in that order; junction bases with no gene match: 9. The CDR3 is 15 residues long. CDR1 and CDR2 from the germline V gene are SGHTA and FQGNSA. CDR3 coding DNA: TGTGCCAGCAGCTCTGGACTAGCGCTTACCCACGAGCAGTACTTC. This encodes CASSSGLALTHEQYF.

This clonotype is termed medium-sized (0.01 to 0.1%). J is TRBJ2-7 and V is TRBV4-3, with 10 bases lining up with TRBD2. This CDR3 is built from 15 residues. CDR1 is LGHNA, CDR2 YSLEER, per germline. The V gene end was trimmed by 1 base and the J gene end by 3 bases; junction bases not matched to a gene: 3. The CDR3 loop is CASSQGTSGFYEQYF. The CDR3 nucleotides are TGCGCCAGCAGCCAAGGGACTAGCGGATTCTACGAGCAGTACTTC.

By sample fraction, this clonotype is medium-sized (0.01 to 0.1%). The rearrangement joins TRBV6-2 or TRBV6-3 to TRBJ2-5; D is ambiguous. The V and J ends lost 1 base and 5 bases respectively, with 5 bases between them. The length of the CDR3 is 12 residues. Germline assignment: CDR1 MNHEY and CDR2 SVGEGT. The CDR3 is CASSYYDETQYF. DNA for the CDR3: TGTGCCAGCAGTTACTACGACGAGACCCAGTACTTC.

This clonotype is medium-sized by share. The rearrangement uses TRBV6-5 and TRBJ2-4; D remains ambiguous. This CDR3 contains 12 residues. The V and J ends lost 5 bases and 6 bases respectively, with 8 bases between them. CDR1 is MNHEY and CDR2 is SVGAGI in the germline V gene. The CDR3 sequence: CASSRDRNIQYF. The CDR3 DNA follows: TGTGCCAGCAGTCGAGACCGAAACATTCAGTACTTC.

This clonotype came up a few times. V usage is TRBV5-1 and J usage is TRBJ2-1; 8 positions agree with TRBD2. CDR3 length: 14 amino acids. The junction had 2 bases not matched to a gene; V was cut back by 4 bases and J by 2 bases. Germline V lookup: CDR1 SGHRS, CDR2 YFSETQ. CDR3 DNA: TGCGCCAGCAGCCTTAGCGGGGCCTACAATGAGCAGTTCTTC. Its protein product is CASSLSGAYNEQFF. The whole variable domain, filled in from reference TRBV5-1 and TRBJ2-1, reads KAGVTQTPRYLIKTRGQQVTLSCSPISGHRSVSWYQQTPGQGLQFLFEYFSETQRNKGNFPGRFSGRQFSNSRSEMNVSTLELGDSALYLCASSLSGAYNEQFFGPGTRLTVL.

The chain employs TRBV5-1 and TRBJ1-2; D is ambiguous. This CDR3 has 14 amino acids. The V and J ends lost 1 base and 4 bases respectively, with 11 bases between them. CDR1 and CDR2 from the germline V gene are SGHRS and YFSETQ. In DNA form, the CDR3 reads TGCGCCAGCAGCTTGACAGTGGGAGTCTATGGCTACACCTTC. Translating gives CASSLTVGVYGYTF.

In its sample, this clonotype ranks as medium-sized. This rearrangement joins TRBV5-1 to TRBJ2-1, with D unresolved. V was clipped by 4 bases and J by 4 bases, with 9 bases between them. Per the germline V gene, CDR1 is SGHRS and CDR2 is YFSETQ. The CDR3 totals 13 residues. The CDR3 bases are TGCGCCAGCAGCCAGAACGGATACAATGAGCAGTTCTTC. Its protein product is CASSQNGYNEQFF.

By sample share, this clonotype is medium-sized. This rearrangement joins TRBV20-1 to TRBJ2-1; TRBD2 agrees at 15 bases. CDR3 length: 18 amino acids. From germline, CDR1 is DFQATT and CDR2 SNEGSKA (reference sequence). Germline trimming cut 3 bases from V and 5 bases from J; bases unmatched to any gene: 11. The CDR3 DNA is TGCAGTGCTAGGGTCCCGGGACTAGCGGGAGGACCAAACAATGAGCAGTTCTTC. Amino acids: CSARVPGLAGGPNNEQFF.

The V and J genes are TRBV30 and TRBJ1-1, with no clear D. This CDR3 has 13 amino acids. Trimming removed 5 bases at V and 3 bases at J, with 13 bases between. Germline values: CDR1 GTSNPN, CDR2 SVGIG (reference sequence). The CDR3 DNA reads as TGTGCCTGGTACTTGGGCGCCGACACTGAAGCTTTCTTT. Translated: CAWYLGADTEAFF.

The rearrangement links TRBV5-1 to TRBJ2-7; D perhaps matches TRBD1 (6 bases). The CDR3 length is 14 residues. Trimming pared 0 bases from V and 3 bases from J, leaving 10 bases between. Germline V gene sequence: CDR1 SGHRS, CDR2 YFSETQ. The CDR3 region has the DNA TGCGCCAGCAGCTTGGGAGGACAGAGCTACGAGCAGTACTTC. Translating it yields CASSLGGQSYEQYF. The whole variable domain, remainder taken from reference TRBV5-1 and TRBJ2-7, is KAGVTQTPRYLIKTRGQQVTLSCSPISGHRSVSWYQQTPGQGLQFLFEYFSETQRNKGNFPGRFSGRQFSNSRSEMNVSTLELGDSALYLCASSLGGQSYEQYFGPGTRLTVT.